These T cell receptor beta chains were read from a single sample in a study of technical replicates of blood from a few donors. Using immunoSEQ multiplex PCR, the repertoire was profiled, and TCRdb retains in-frame clones only, with some absent. The sample carries roughly 87,000 clones, 90% to 95% recorded once. The sample was T cells isolated from PBMCs. The origin of the receptors is a human donor in good health. Both conserved end residues are part of each CDR3. Fields, in order: J gene, V gene, D gene, clone size, CDR3 protein, CDR3 DNA. A D gene is named only where the DNA matches it firmly. Not all rows give a size; the values are once, few, many and, for expanded clones, a class.

J gene: TRBJ2-3
V gene: TRBV30
D gene: TRBD2
clone size: NA
CDR3 protein: CASRTSADTQYF
CDR3 DNA: TGTGCCTCCCGGACTAGTGCAGATACGCAGTATTTT

J gene: TRBJ1-1
V gene: TRBV5-1
D gene: NA
clone size: once
CDR3 protein: CASSPNTGAEAFF
CDR3 DNA: TGCGCCAGCAGCCCCAACACAGGTGCCGAAGCTTTCTTT

J gene: TRBJ2-5
V gene: TRBV7-9
D gene: NA
clone size: NA
CDR3 protein: CASSLVVRAQETQYF
CDR3 DNA: TGTGCCAGCAGCTTGGTCGTCAGGGCACAAGAGACCCAGTACTTC

J gene: TRBJ2-7
V gene: TRBV9
D gene: NA
clone size: NA
CDR3 protein: CASSQVDGDYEQYF
CDR3 DNA: TGTGCCAGCAGCCAAGTCGACGGAGATTACGAGCAGTACTTC

J gene: TRBJ2-3
V gene: TRBV5-4
D gene: NA
clone size: NA
CDR3 protein: CASSLPGRTDTQYF
CDR3 DNA: TGTGCCAGCAGCTTACCAGGCCGCACAGATACGCAGTATTTT

J gene: TRBJ2-7
V gene: TRBV11-2
D gene: NA
clone size: NA
CDR3 protein: CASSLLSYYRRIAEEQYF
CDR3 DNA: TGTGCCAGCAGCTTATTGTCCTACTACCGTAGGATCGCAGAAGAGCAGTACTTC

J gene: TRBJ2-1
V gene: TRBV28
D gene: TRBD1
clone size: NA
CDR3 protein: CASSPGTGGFWGGNEQFF
CDR3 DNA: TGTGCCAGCAGCCCCGGGACAGGGGGTTTTTGGGGGGGCAATGAGCAGTTCTTC

J gene: TRBJ1-2
V gene: TRBV6-5
D gene: NA
clone size: NA
CDR3 protein: CASSYSQVDSYGYTF
CDR3 DNA: TGTGCCAGCAGTTACTCGCAGGTGGACTCCTATGGCTACACCTTC

J gene: TRBJ2-3
V gene: TRBV14
D gene: TRBD1
clone size: NA
CDR3 protein: CASSLGTAYTDTQYF
CDR3 DNA: TGTGCCAGCAGCCTCGGGACAGCATACACAGATACGCAGTATTTT

J gene: TRBJ2-1
V gene: TRBV4-1
D gene: NA
clone size: NA
CDR3 protein: CASSHPNYNEQFF
CDR3 DNA: TGCGCCAGCAGCCACCCCAACTACAATGAGCAGTTCTTC

J gene: TRBJ2-3
V gene: TRBV11-3
D gene: NA
clone size: once
CDR3 protein: CASSLLATDTQYF
CDR3 DNA: TGTGCCAGCAGCTTATTAGCAACAGATACGCAGTATTTT

J gene: TRBJ2-3
V gene: TRBV5-1
D gene: TRBD1
clone size: NA
CDR3 protein: CASSLGPSQGHAADTQYF
CDR3 DNA: TGCGCCAGCAGCTTAGGTCCATCACAGGGGCATGCGGCAGATACGCAGTATTTT

J gene: TRBJ2-5
V gene: TRBV5-1
D gene: NA
clone size: NA
CDR3 protein: CASSIRGRETQYF
CDR3 DNA: TGCGCCAGCAGCATCAGGGGTAGAGAGACCCAGTACTTC

J gene: TRBJ2-2
V gene: TRBV29-1
D gene: NA
clone size: once
CDR3 protein: CSAFGGGSTGELFF
CDR3 DNA: TGCAGCGCCTTTGGGGGAGGATCCACCGGGGAGCTGTTTTTT

J gene: TRBJ1-2
V gene: TRBV7-9
D gene: NA
clone size: NA
CDR3 protein: CASARGGNYGYTF
CDR3 DNA: TGTGCCAGCGCAAGAGGAGGAAACTATGGCTACACCTTC

J gene: TRBJ1-1
V gene: TRBV6-1
D gene: NA
clone size: NA
CDR3 protein: CASSTSAFYNTEAFF
CDR3 DNA: TGTGCCAGCAGCACCAGCGCGTTCTATAACACTGAAGCTTTCTTT

J gene: TRBJ1-1
V gene: TRBV5-6
D gene: TRBD1
clone size: NA
CDR3 protein: CASSLGVMTGGNTEAFF
CDR3 DNA: TGTGCCAGCAGCTTGGGGGTGATGACAGGGGGGAACACTGAAGCTTTCTTT

J gene: TRBJ2-1
V gene: TRBV29-1
D gene: TRBD1
clone size: NA
CDR3 protein: CSGTGTGVNNEQFF
CDR3 DNA: TGCAGCGGAACCGGGACAGGGGTCAACAATGAGCAGTTCTTC

J gene: TRBJ1-1
V gene: TRBV2
D gene: NA
clone size: once
CDR3 protein: CASSSSRNTEAFF
CDR3 DNA: TGTGCCAGCAGTTCTTCTAGGAACACTGAAGCTTTCTTT

J gene: TRBJ1-1
V gene: TRBV19
D gene: TRBD1
clone size: NA
CDR3 protein: CASSIVVRQGRPNTEAFF
CDR3 DNA: TGTGCCAGTAGTATCGTCGTCCGACAGGGCAGGCCGAACACTGAAGCTTTCTTT

J gene: TRBJ2-1
V gene: TRBV2
D gene: TRBD2
clone size: NA
CDR3 protein: CASNPTSGVPNEQFF
CDR3 DNA: TGTGCCAGCAATCCGACTAGCGGGGTACCTAATGAGCAGTTCTTC

J gene: TRBJ2-7
V gene: TRBV27
D gene: NA
clone size: NA
CDR3 protein: CASSLSVSSYEQYF
CDR3 DNA: TGTGCCAGCAGTTTATCGGTGAGCTCCTACGAGCAGTACTTC

J gene: TRBJ2-1
V gene: TRBV18
D gene: TRBD1
clone size: NA
CDR3 protein: CASSPWTGSYNEQFF
CDR3 DNA: TGTGCCAGCTCACCCTGGACAGGCTCCTACAATGAGCAGTTCTTC

J gene: TRBJ1-1
V gene: TRBV2
D gene: TRBD1
clone size: NA
CDR3 protein: CASGGQGASGNTEAFF
CDR3 DNA: TGTGCCAGCGGCGGACAGGGGGCGTCAGGGAACACTGAAGCTTTCTTT

J gene: TRBJ2-5
V gene: TRBV5-6
D gene: TRBD1
clone size: NA
CDR3 protein: CASSPGQGWWQETQYF
CDR3 DNA: TGTGCCAGCAGCCCGGGACAGGGGTGGTGGCAAGAGACCCAGTACTTC

J gene: TRBJ2-7
V gene: TRBV7-6
D gene: TRBD2
clone size: NA
CDR3 protein: CASSGTSNEQYF
CDR3 DNA: TGTGCCAGCAGCGGGACTAGCAACGAGCAGTACTTC

J gene: TRBJ2-7
V gene: TRBV30
D gene: NA
clone size: NA
CDR3 protein: CAWPYRDPSYEQYF
CDR3 DNA: TGTGCCTGGCCCTACCGGGATCCTTCCTACGAGCAGTACTTC

J gene: TRBJ2-1
V gene: TRBV6-5
D gene: NA
clone size: NA
CDR3 protein: CASSYSGRGGRNEQFF
CDR3 DNA: TGTGCCAGCAGTTACTCGGGCCGGGGTGGAAGAAATGAGCAGTTCTTC

J gene: TRBJ2-1
V gene: TRBV29-1
D gene: NA
clone size: NA
CDR3 protein: CSVVRPGNYNEQFF
CDR3 DNA: TGCAGCGTAGTACGACCGGGGAACTACAATGAGCAGTTCTTC

J gene: TRBJ1-5
V gene: TRBV19
D gene: NA
clone size: NA
CDR3 protein: CASSMLSSLLSPQHF
CDR3 DNA: TGTGCCAGTAGTATGCTTTCTTCACTTCTGTCGCCCCAGCATTTT

J gene: TRBJ2-1
V gene: TRBV5-4
D gene: TRBD2
clone size: NA
CDR3 protein: CASSSVAGGLREQFF
CDR3 DNA: TGTGCCAGCAGCTCCGTAGCGGGGGGGCTCCGTGAGCAGTTCTTC

J gene: TRBJ2-4
V gene: TRBV2
D gene: TRBD1
clone size: NA
CDR3 protein: CASNPTGGDIQYF
CDR3 DNA: TGTGCCAGCAATCCGACAGGGGGGGACATTCAGTACTTC

J gene: TRBJ1-2
V gene: TRBV6-5
D gene: TRBD1
clone size: NA
CDR3 protein: CASSWTGDANYGYTF
CDR3 DNA: TGTGCCAGCAGTTGGACAGGCGATGCTAACTATGGCTACACCTTC

J gene: TRBJ2-5
V gene: TRBV4-1
D gene: TRBD1
clone size: NA
CDR3 protein: CASSQEGGQGIPETQYF
CDR3 DNA: TGCGCCAGCAGCCAAGAAGGAGGACAGGGTATTCCAGAGACCCAGTACTTC

J gene: TRBJ1-1
V gene: TRBV19
D gene: NA
clone size: NA
CDR3 protein: CASSMIRTGQAFF
CDR3 DNA: TGTGCCAGTAGTATGATCCGGACTGGACAGGCTTTCTTT

J gene: TRBJ1-5
V gene: TRBV6-5
D gene: NA
clone size: NA
CDR3 protein: CASSYLPQGNQPQHF
CDR3 DNA: TGTGCCAGCAGTTACCTCCCACAGGGCAATCAGCCCCAGCATTTT

J gene: TRBJ2-1
V gene: TRBV7-9
D gene: NA
clone size: NA
CDR3 protein: CASSLVGSGNEQFF
CDR3 DNA: TGTGCCAGCAGCTTAGTGGGTAGCGGCAATGAGCAGTTCTTC

J gene: TRBJ2-7
V gene: TRBV4-1
D gene: TRBD2
clone size: NA
CDR3 protein: CASSRAIAGLTYEQYF
CDR3 DNA: TGCGCCAGCAGCCGAGCCATAGCGGGCCTAACCTACGAGCAGTACTTC

J gene: TRBJ2-3
V gene: TRBV29-1
D gene: TRBD2
clone size: NA
CDR3 protein: CSVRTSGRHTDTQYF
CDR3 DNA: TGCAGCGTCCGGACTAGCGGGAGACACACAGATACGCAGTATTTT

J gene: TRBJ2-7
V gene: TRBV18
D gene: TRBD1
clone size: NA
CDR3 protein: CASSPGQGPGYEQYF
CDR3 DNA: TGTGCCAGCTCACCGGGACAGGGTCCGGGGTACGAGCAGTACTTC

J gene: TRBJ2-2
V gene: TRBV7-6
D gene: NA
clone size: NA
CDR3 protein: CASSPVWGEDTGELFF
CDR3 DNA: TGTGCCAGCAGCCCCGTCTGGGGCGAGGACACCGGGGAGCTGTTTTTT

J gene: TRBJ1-4
V gene: TRBV5-5
D gene: TRBD1
clone size: NA
CDR3 protein: CASSWLTGGGEKLFF
CDR3 DNA: TGTGCCAGCAGCTGGCTAACAGGGGGGGGAGAAAAACTGTTTTTT

J gene: TRBJ2-2
V gene: TRBV5-1
D gene: NA
clone size: NA
CDR3 protein: CASSLETGSTTGELFF
CDR3 DNA: TGCGCCAGCAGCTTGGAGACAGGCTCTACCACCGGGGAGCTGTTTTTT

J gene: TRBJ2-3
V gene: TRBV10-1
D gene: TRBD2
clone size: NA
CDR3 protein: CASSPGLADRSTDTQYF
CDR3 DNA: TGCGCCAGCAGTCCGGGACTAGCGGATCGCAGCACAGATACGCAGTATTTT

J gene: TRBJ1-2
V gene: TRBV6-6
D gene: NA
clone size: NA
CDR3 protein: CASRPRGLDGYTF
CDR3 DNA: TGTGCCAGCAGACCTAGGGGTCTGGATGGCTACACCTTC